These T cell receptor beta chains were read from a single sample in a study of blood T cell repertoires in COVID-19. Libraries were prepared by immunoSEQ multiplex PCR; TCRdb keeps only in-frame clonotypes and omits some of them. This repertoire shows under 300,000 clones, roughly nine tenths found once; its top ten account for 3%. Sequencing was carried out using PBMCs or T cells enriched from blood (not recorded which). All receptors derive from a woman in her fifties or sixties who had recovered from COVID-19. Each CDR3 is given with its conserved first and last residue. The order of the fields is CDR3 DNA, CDR3 protein, J gene, D gene, CDR3 length, clone size, V gene. A D gene is named only where the DNA matches it firmly. Rows may omit the clone size; those that give it use once, few, many or a size class.

CDR3nt: TGTGCCAGCAGCTTGGATTCAGGGGAAAGAGCTTTCTTT
CDR3aa: CASSLDSGERAFF
j_gene: TRBJ1-1
d_gene: NA
len: 13
abundance: NA
v_gene: TRBV5-4

CDR3nt: TGTGCCAGCAGCTCGGACAGGGATCTAAGAGGCTACACCTTC
CDR3aa: CASSSDRDLRGYTF
j_gene: TRBJ1-2
d_gene: TRBD1
len: 14
abundance: few
v_gene: TRBV7-2

CDR3nt: TGTGCCAGCAGCCCCATGGACAGGGCTGACTATGGCTACACCTTC
CDR3aa: CASSPMDRADYGYTF
j_gene: TRBJ1-2
d_gene: TRBD1
len: 15
abundance: NA
v_gene: TRBV9

CDR3nt: TGTGCCAGCAGTTTATACACGGCGGGAGCGGGCACTGAAGCTTTCTTT
CDR3aa: CASSLYTAGAGTEAFF
j_gene: TRBJ1-1
d_gene: NA
len: 16
abundance: NA
v_gene: TRBV27

CDR3nt: TGCGCCAGCAGATACGACAGGGTTAGTGAAAAACTGTTTTTT
CDR3aa: CASRYDRVSEKLFF
j_gene: TRBJ1-4
d_gene: TRBD1
len: 14
abundance: NA
v_gene: TRBV4-3

CDR3nt: TGTGCCAGTAGCAAAACTAGCGGGAGGGCTAGTGTCGGGGAGCTGTTTTTT
CDR3aa: CASSKTSGRASVGELFF
j_gene: TRBJ2-2
d_gene: TRBD2
len: 17
abundance: NA
v_gene: TRBV19

CDR3nt: TGTGCCAGCAGCCGAGGTGGTAGCGGGGGGGGTAGAGAGACCCAGTACTTC
CDR3aa: CASSRGGSGGGRETQYF
j_gene: TRBJ2-5
d_gene: TRBD2
len: 17
abundance: NA
v_gene: TRBV27

CDR3nt: TGTGCCAGCAGTGAAAAAAGATTAGGACTGCGTAGCACAGATACGCAGTATTTT
CDR3aa: CASSEKRLGLRSTDTQYF
j_gene: TRBJ2-3
d_gene: NA
len: 18
abundance: NA
v_gene: TRBV2

CDR3nt: TGTGCCAGCAACCCAGGAGGTCTTGCGAACACTGAAGCTTTCTTT
CDR3aa: CASNPGGLANTEAFF
j_gene: TRBJ1-1
d_gene: NA
len: 15
abundance: many
v_gene: TRBV28

CDR3nt: TGTGCCAGCAGCGGACCCTTACAGGGACCCTATGGCTACACCTTC
CDR3aa: CASSGPLQGPYGYTF
j_gene: TRBJ1-2
d_gene: NA
len: 15
abundance: few
v_gene: TRBV2

CDR3nt: TGTGCCAGCAGTTTAACGTCGCCTAGCGGGAGCACAGATACGCAGTATTTT
CDR3aa: CASSLTSPSGSTDTQYF
j_gene: TRBJ2-3
d_gene: TRBD2
len: 17
abundance: NA
v_gene: TRBV28

CDR3nt: TGTGCCAGCAGCTTAGGGGGGGACAGGGGAAACAATGAGCAGTTCTTC
CDR3aa: CASSLGGDRGNNEQFF
j_gene: TRBJ2-1
d_gene: TRBD1
len: 16
abundance: NA
v_gene: TRBV7-2

CDR3nt: TGTGCCAGCAGCCATTTTTCACCGGGACAGGGGTCACTGGAAGCTTTCTTT
CDR3aa: CASSHFSPGQGSLEAFF
j_gene: TRBJ1-1
d_gene: TRBD1
len: 17
abundance: NA
v_gene: TRBV7-2

CDR3nt: TGTGCCAGCAGCCTAGGACTAGCGGGAGGGCCAGCCTACAATGAGCAGTTCTTC
CDR3aa: CASSLGLAGGPAYNEQFF
j_gene: TRBJ2-1
d_gene: TRBD2
len: 18
abundance: NA
v_gene: TRBV7-3

CDR3nt: TGTGCCGCCTCGGAACAGGGGGGCACAGATACGCAGTATTTT
CDR3aa: CAASEQGGTDTQYF
j_gene: TRBJ2-3
d_gene: TRBD1
len: 14
abundance: NA
v_gene: TRBV10-3

CDR3nt: TGTGCCAGCAGCAAATCTCAGGGGGCAAAGACCCAGTACTTC
CDR3aa: CASSKSQGAKTQYF
j_gene: TRBJ2-5
d_gene: NA
len: 14
abundance: NA
v_gene: TRBV21-1

CDR3nt: TGTGCCAGCAGTCGTAACAGGGGACTTAAAGCTTTCTTT
CDR3aa: CASSRNRGLKAFF
j_gene: TRBJ1-1
d_gene: TRBD1
len: 13
abundance: NA
v_gene: TRBV2